The 3 T cell receptor beta chains given below trace back to one sample, sequenced in a study of cytomegalovirus exposure and HLA in healthy donors. Generated by immunoSEQ multiplex PCR, the TCRdb table keeps only in-frame clones and is missing some. Of over 85,000 clones listed, roughly 83% were seen once; the top ten hold about an eighth. Sequenced sample: PBMCs. Receptors were obtained from a woman younger than 30 in good health and CMV-seropositive.

The chain uses TRBV6-5 and TRBJ2-7; D possibly corresponds to TRBD1 (5 bases). The CDR3 has 13 residues. Germline values: CDR1 MNHEY, CDR2 SVGAGI. Trimming took 2 bases from V and 2 from J, leaving 7 bases between them. The DNA of the CDR3 is TGTGCCAGCAGTTACCTAGGGGCCTACGAGCAGTACTTC. Its protein product is CASSYLGAYEQYF.

The V call is TRBV7-3, the J call TRBJ1-1; D is perhaps TRBD1 (6 bases). The CDR3 runs to 14 residues. Germline CDR1 is SGHTA and CDR2 is FQGTGA. V lost 5 bases to trimming and J lost 10 bases, with 20 bases between them. CDR3 in DNA: TGTGCCAGCAGCCCTCCTTATGGGGGCAGAGCAGCTTTCTTT. This codes for CASSPPYGGRAAFF.

This clone has a handful of counts. One junction end does not reproduce the germline sequence, and a read error may be involved. The chain joins TRBV7-9 to TRBJ1-2; 8 bases are a match to TRBD1. Germline V gives CDR1 SEHNR, CDR2 FQNEAQ (reference sequence). The CDR3 covers 13 residues. The CDR3: CATGGDRLYSYTF. DNA for the CDR3: TGTGCCACGGGTGGGGACAGGCTCTATAGCTACACCTTC.